This TCR beta chain emerged from a study of cytomegalovirus exposure and HLA in healthy donors. Study results and caveats: A reported reduction in N-insertions relative to the roughly 670-donor mean was seen in an Asian-associated ancestry cluster in a later analysis. Across HLA loci, a later analysis found differing TCR association rates, with DRB1 most and HLA-C fewest. Analysis performed later showed TCR beta chains linked to HLA being more clonally expanded than equally common others.

A note on this clone: Its cognate antigen is unknown.

Germline V gives CDR1 LNHDA, CDR2 SQIVND (reference sequence). The CDR3 is 16 amino acids. V lost 3 bases to trimming and J lost 0 bases, with 9 bases between them. The PCR made use of 60 Vbeta and 13 Jbeta primers. Authors' processing steps: Among the unique TCR beta chains that a later analysis counted, about 81 million in all, 9.5 million to 12 million were shared. Sequenced by immunoSEQ multiplex PCR; TCRdb stores in-frame clones only, minus some. The DNA was the basis for D and trimming; V, J and clone size are from that table. Of tens of thousands of clones in the sample, roughly 80% were seen once.

The V gene is TRBV19, the J gene TRBJ1-6; D unresolved. The sample was PBMCs. The receptor was isolated from a human donor in good health. DNA for the CDR3: TGTGCCAGTAGTATTACTGGGAGCTCCTATAATTCACCCCTCCACTTT. Residues: CASSITGSSYNSPLHF. Supplemented by reference TRBV19 and TRBJ1-6, the full variable domain reads DGGITQSPKYLFRKEGQNVTLSCEQNLNHDAMYWYRQDPGQGLRLIYYSQIVNDFQKGDIAEGYSVSREKKESFPLTVTSAQKNPTAFYLCASSITGSSYNSPLHFGNGTRLTVT.